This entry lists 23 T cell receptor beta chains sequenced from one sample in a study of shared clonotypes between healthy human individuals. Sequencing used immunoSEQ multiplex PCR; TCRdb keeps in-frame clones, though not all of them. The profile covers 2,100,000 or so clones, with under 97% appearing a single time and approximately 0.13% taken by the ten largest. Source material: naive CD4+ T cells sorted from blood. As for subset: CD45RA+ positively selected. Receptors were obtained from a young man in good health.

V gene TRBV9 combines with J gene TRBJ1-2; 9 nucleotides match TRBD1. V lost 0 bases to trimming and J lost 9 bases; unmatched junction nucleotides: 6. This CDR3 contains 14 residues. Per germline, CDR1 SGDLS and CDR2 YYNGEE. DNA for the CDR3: TGTGCCAGCAGCGTAGGGACAGGGGATAGAAGCTACACCTTC. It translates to CASSVGTGDRSYTF.

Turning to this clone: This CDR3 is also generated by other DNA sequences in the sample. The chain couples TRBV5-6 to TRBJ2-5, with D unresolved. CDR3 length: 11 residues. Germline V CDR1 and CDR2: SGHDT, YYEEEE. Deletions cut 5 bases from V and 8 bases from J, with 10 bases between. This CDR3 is CASSSSETQYF. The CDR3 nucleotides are TGTGCCAGCAGTTCGTCGGAAACCCAGTACTTC.

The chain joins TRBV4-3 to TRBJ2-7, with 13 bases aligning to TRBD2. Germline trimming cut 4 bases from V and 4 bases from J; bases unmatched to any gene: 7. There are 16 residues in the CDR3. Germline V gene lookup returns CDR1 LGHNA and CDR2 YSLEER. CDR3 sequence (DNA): TGCGCCAGCAGCCGCGGTGGGACTAGCGGGAAATACGAGCAGTACTTC. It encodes CASSRGGTSGKYEQYF.

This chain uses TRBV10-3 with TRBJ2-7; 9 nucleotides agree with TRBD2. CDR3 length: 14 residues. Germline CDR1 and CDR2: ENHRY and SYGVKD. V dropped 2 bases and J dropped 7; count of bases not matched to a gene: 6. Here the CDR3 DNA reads TGTGCCATCAGTGAGGAGGCGGGGGGGCGAGAGCAGTACTTC. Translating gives CAISEEAGGREQYF.

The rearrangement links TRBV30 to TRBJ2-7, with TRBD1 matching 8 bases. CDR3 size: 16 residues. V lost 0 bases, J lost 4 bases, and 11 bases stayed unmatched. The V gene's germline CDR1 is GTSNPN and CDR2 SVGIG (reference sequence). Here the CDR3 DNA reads TGTGCCTGGAGTGTGACCCTCAGGGGGCGCAGATACGAGCAGTACTTC. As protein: CAWSVTLRGRRYEQYF. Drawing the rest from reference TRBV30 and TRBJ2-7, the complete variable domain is SQTIHQWPATLVQPVGSPLSLECTVEGTSNPNLYWYRQAAGRGLQLLFYSVGIGQISSEVPQNLSASRPQDRQFILSSKKLLLSDSGFYLCAWSVTLRGRRYEQYFGPGTRLTVT.

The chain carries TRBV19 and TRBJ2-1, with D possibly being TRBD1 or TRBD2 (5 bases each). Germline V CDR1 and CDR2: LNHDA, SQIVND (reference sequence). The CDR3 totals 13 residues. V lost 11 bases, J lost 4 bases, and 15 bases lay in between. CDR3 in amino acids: CAVAGTEYNEQFF. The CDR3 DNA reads TGTGCCGTTGCCGGGACGGAATACAATGAGCAGTTCTTC.

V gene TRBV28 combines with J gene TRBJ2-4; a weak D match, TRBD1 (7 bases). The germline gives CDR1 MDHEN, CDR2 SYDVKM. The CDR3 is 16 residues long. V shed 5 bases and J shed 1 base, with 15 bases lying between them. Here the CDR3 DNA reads TGTGCCAGCAGTACCCGGACAGGAGGGGCCAAAAACATTCAGTACTTC. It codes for CASSTRTGGAKNIQYF.

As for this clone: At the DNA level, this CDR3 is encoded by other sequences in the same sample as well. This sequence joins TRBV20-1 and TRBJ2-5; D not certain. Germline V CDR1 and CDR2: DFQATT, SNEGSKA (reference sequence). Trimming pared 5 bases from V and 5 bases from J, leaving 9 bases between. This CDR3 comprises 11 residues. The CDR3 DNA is TGCAGTGCTCTGCCCGGGGAGACCCAGTACTTC. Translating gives CSALPGETQYF.

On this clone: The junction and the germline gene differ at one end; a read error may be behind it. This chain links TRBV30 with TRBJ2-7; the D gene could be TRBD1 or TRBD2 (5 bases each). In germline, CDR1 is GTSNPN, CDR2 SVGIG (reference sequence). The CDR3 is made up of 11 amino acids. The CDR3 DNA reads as TGTGCCTGGAGTAAATCCGGGACCTCGAACTTC. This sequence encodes CAWSKSGTSNF.

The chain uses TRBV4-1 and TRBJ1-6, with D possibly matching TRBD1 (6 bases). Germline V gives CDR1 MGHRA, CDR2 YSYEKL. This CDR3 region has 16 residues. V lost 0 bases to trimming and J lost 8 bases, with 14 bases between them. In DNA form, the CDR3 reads TGCGCCAGCAGCCAAGATAAGTACAGGGAGGATTCACCCCTCCACTTT. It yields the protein CASSQDKYREDSPLHF.

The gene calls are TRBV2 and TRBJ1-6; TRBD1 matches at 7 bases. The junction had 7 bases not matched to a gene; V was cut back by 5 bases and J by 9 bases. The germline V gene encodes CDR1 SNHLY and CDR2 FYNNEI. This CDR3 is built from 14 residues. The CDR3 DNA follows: TGTGCCAGCAGTCAGACAGGGTTTTCTTCACCCCTCCACTTT. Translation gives CASSQTGFSSPLHF.

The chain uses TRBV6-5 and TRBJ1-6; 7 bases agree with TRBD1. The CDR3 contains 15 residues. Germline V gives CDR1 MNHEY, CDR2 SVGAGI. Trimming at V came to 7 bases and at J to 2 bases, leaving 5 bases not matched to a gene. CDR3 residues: CASTQTGTYNSPLHF. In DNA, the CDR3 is TGTGCCAGCACCCAGACAGGGACCTATAATTCACCCCTCCACTTT.

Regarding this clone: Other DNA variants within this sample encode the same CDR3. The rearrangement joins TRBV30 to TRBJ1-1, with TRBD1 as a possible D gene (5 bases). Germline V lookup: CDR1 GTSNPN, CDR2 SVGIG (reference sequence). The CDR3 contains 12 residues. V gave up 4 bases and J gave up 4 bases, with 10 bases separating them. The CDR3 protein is CAWNPGSTEAFF. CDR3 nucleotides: TGTGCCTGGAATCCAGGGAGCACTGAAGCTTTCTTT.

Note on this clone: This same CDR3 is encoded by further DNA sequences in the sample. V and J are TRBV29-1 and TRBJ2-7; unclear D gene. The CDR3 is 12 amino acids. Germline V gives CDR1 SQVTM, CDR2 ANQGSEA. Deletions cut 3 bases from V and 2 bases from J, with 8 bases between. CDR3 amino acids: CSVDPGTYEQYF. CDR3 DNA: TGCAGCGTTGACCCAGGAACCTACGAGCAGTACTTC.

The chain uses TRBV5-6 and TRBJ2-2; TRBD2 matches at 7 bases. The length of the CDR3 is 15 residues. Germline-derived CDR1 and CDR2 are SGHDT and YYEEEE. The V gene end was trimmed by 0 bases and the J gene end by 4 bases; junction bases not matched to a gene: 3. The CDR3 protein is CASSLVREGTGELFF. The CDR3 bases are TGTGCCAGCAGCTTGGTCAGGGAGGGCACCGGGGAGCTGTTTTTT.

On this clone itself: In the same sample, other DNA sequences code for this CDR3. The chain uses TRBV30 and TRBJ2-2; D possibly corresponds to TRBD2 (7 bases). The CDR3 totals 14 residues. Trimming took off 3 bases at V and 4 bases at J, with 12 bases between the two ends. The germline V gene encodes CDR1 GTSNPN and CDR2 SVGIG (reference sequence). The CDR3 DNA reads TGTGCCTGGAGACCCGGGGGGCCCACCGGGGAGCTGTTTTTT. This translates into CAWRPGGPTGELFF.

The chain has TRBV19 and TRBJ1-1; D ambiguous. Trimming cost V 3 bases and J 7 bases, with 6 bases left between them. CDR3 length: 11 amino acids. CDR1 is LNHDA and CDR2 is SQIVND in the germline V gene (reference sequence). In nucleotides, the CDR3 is TGTGCCAGTAGTATTCGTATTGAAGCTTTCTTT. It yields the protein CASSIRIEAFF.

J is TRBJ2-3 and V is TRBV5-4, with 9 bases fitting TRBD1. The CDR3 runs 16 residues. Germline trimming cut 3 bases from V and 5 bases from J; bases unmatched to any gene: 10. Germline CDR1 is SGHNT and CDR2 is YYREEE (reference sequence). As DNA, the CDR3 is TGTGCCAGCAGCTCGGGACAGGGACAATTCAGAGATACGCAGTATTTT. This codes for CASSSGQGQFRDTQYF.

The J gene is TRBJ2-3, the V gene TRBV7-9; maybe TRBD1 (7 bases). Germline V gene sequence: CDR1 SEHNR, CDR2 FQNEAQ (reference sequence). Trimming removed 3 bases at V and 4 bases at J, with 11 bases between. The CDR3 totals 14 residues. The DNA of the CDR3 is TGTGCCAGCAGCTTCCAGGGGGAGGCAGATACGCAGTATTTT. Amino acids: CASSFQGEADTQYF.

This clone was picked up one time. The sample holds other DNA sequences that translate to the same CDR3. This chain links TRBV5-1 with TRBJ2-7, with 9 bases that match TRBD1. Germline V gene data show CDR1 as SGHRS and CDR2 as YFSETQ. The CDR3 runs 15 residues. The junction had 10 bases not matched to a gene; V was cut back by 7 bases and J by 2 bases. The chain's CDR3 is CASSATGTGPYEQYF. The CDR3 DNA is TGCGCCAGCTCCGCGACCGGGACAGGGCCCTACGAGCAGTACTTC. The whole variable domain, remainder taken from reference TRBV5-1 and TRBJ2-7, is KAGVTQTPRYLIKTRGQQVTLSCSPISGHRSVSWYQQTPGQGLQFLFEYFSETQRNKGNFPGRFSGRQFSNSRSEMNVSTLELGDSALYLCASSATGTGPYEQYFGPGTRLTVT.

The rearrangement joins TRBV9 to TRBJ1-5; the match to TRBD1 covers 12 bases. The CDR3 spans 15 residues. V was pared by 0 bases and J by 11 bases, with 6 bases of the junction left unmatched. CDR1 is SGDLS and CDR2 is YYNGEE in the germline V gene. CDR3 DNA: TGTGCCAGCAGCGTAGGTGGGACAGGGGGCGAGACCCAGCATTTT. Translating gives CASSVGGTGGETQHF.

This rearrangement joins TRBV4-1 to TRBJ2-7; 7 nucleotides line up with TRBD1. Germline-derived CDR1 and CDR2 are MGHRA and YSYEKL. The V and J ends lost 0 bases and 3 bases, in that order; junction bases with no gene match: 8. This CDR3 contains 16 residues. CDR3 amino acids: CASSQEHGTVSYEQYF. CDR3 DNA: TGCGCCAGCAGCCAAGAACACGGGACAGTAAGCTACGAGCAGTACTTC.

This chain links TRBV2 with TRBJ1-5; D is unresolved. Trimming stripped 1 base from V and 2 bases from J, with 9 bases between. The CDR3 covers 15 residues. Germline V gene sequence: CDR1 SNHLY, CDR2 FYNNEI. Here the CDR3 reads CASSEGQSRNQPQHF. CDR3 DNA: TGTGCCAGCAGTGAAGGGCAGTCTCGCAATCAGCCCCAGCATTTT.